Only a few counts were recorded for the clone carrying this T cell receptor beta chain. The V and J ends lost 4 bases and 7 bases respectively, with 10 bases between them. Germline CDR1 reads DFQATT; CDR2 reads SNEGSKA (reference sequence). The CDR3 is 11 amino acids. The PCR ran on 60 Vbeta and 13 Jbeta primers. The assay was immunoSEQ multiplex PCR, and TCRdb's table has in-frame clones only and misses some. This table holds under 200,000 clones, roughly an eighth found once. This sample stems from a study of cytomegalovirus exposure and HLA in healthy donors. The receptor was derived from a man aged 45-60 years in good health and CMV-seropositive. Sequencing was done on a sample of PBMCs. The chain combines TRBV20-1 with TRBJ1-2, with D possibly being TRBD1 (5 bases). CDR3 sequence (DNA): TGCAGTGCTAAGGGCGGGGCTGGCTACACCTTC. Its protein is CSAKGGAGYTF.